These 2 T cell receptor beta chains were all obtained from the same sample, sequenced in a study of blood T cell repertoires in COVID-19. The table came from immunoSEQ multiplex PCR; TCRdb's copy has only in-frame clones and leaves some out. In the table there are fewer than 80,000 clones, 85% to 90% of which are singletons. The specimen was peripheral blood. The source of these receptors is a woman between 50 and 59 years old with active or convalescent COVID-19.

The CDR3 DNA reads TGTGCCAGCAGCCCGCGACTGACTAGCGGGATTTACAATGAGCAGTTCTTC. Its translation: CASSPRLTSGIYNEQFF. The chain employs TRBV14 and TRBJ2-1, with 11 bases identical to TRBD2. This CDR3 is 17 amino acids long. Trimming cost V 4 bases and J 4 bases; bases outside gene matches: 9. The germline V gene has CDR1 SGHDN and CDR2 FVKESK. Full variable domain (remainder filled in from reference TRBV14 and TRBJ2-1): EAGVTQFPSHSVIEKGQTVTLRCDPISGHDNLYWYRRVMGKEIKFLLHFVKESKQDESGMPNNRFLAERTGGTYSTLKVQPAELEDSGVYFCASSPRLTSGIYNEQFFGPGTRLTVL.

The V and J genes are TRBV4-1 and TRBJ2-3; 10 positions match TRBD2. The CDR3 is made up of 14 amino acids. From germline, CDR1 is MGHRA and CDR2 YSYEKL. V lost 1 base and J lost 15; bases outside the gene matches: 10. CDR3 bases: TGCGCCAGCAGCCAAGGAGTGCGTCTAGCGGGAGTTTATTTT. It specifies CASSQGVRLAGVYF.